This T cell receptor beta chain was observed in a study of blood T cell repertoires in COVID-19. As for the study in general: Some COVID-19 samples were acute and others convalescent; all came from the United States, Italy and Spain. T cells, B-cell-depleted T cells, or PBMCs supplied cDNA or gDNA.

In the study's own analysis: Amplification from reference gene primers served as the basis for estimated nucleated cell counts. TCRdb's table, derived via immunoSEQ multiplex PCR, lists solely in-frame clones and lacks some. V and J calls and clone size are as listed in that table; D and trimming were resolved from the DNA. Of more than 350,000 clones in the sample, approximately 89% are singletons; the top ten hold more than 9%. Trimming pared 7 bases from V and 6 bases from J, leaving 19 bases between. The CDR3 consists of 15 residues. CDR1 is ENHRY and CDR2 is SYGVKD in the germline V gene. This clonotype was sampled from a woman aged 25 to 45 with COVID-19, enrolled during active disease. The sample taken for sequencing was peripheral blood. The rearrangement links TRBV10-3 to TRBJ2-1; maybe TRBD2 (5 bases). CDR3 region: CAIKPSREGINEQFF. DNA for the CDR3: TGTGCCATCAAGCCTAGCCGAGAAGGGATCAATGAGCAGTTCTTC.